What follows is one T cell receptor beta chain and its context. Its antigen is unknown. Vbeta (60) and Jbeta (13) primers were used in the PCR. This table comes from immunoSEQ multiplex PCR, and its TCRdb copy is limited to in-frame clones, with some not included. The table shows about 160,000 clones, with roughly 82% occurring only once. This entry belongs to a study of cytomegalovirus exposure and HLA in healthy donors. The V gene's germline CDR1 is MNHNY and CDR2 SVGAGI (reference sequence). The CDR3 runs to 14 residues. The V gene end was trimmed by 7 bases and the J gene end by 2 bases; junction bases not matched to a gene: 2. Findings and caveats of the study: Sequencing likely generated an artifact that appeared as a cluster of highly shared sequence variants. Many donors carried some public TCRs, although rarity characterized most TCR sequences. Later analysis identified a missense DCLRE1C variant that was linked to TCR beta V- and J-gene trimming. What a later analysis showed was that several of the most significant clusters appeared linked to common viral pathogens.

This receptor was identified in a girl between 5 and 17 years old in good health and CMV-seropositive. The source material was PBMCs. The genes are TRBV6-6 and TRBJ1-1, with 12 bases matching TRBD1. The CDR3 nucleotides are TGTGCCAGCACTGGGACAGGGGGCAACACTGAAGCTTTCTTT. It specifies CASTGTGGNTEAFF.